Shown below are 21 T cell receptor beta chains from a single sample sequenced in a study of glioma-infiltrating T cells (dated by TCRdb to about 2016). This sample was sequenced with an Illumina MiSeq. TCR alpha and beta CDR3 regions were amplified with the iRepertoire nested amplicon-rescue multiplex PCR (arm-PCR) platform from RNA. TCRdb applied fastp at Q25 and MiXCR to the public reads, then kept only in-frame beta chains. CDR3 protein duplicates are merged, each entry listing the most common genes and DNA. For this sample the table gives about 130,000 distinct CDR3 sequences, of which around 23% were detected only once. The ten largest clones take up approximately 26% of the sample. The specimen sequenced was glioma tissue, nonneoplastic brain tissue, or PBMCs (not recorded which). These TCRs come from a human donor with low-grade glioma or glioblastoma, undergoing nonglioma brain surgery, or in good health (not recorded which).

In this sample, this clonotype turned up many times. This chain joins TRBV10-3 and TRBJ2-3; weak D call: TRBD2 (7 bases). CDR1 and CDR2 from the germline V gene are ENHRY and SYGVKD. Trimming pared 2 bases from V and 2 bases from J, leaving 20 bases between. CDR3 size: 18 residues. The CDR3 nucleotides read TGTGCCATCAGTGAGGGGGTGGGGGGGCTGTCCCTCACAGATACGCAGTATTTT. Residues: CAISEGVGGLSLTDTQYF.

To note about this clonotype: This may stem from a read error, because a much larger clone lies one nucleotide away. J is TRBJ1-2 and V is TRBV20-1; D not resolved. Germline lookup yields CDR1 DFQATT and CDR2 SNEGSKA (reference sequence). Trimming shortened V by 1 base and J by 10 bases, and 19 bases separated the two germline ends. CDR3 size: 14 residues. CDR3 nucleotides: TGCAGTGCTAGAGTCCCCTGGGGAGGAGGTGCCTACACCTTC. Protein sequence: CSARVPWGGGAYTF.

This clonotype was seen repeatedly, ten times or more. The CDR3 sequence is CASRGHYEQFF. In nucleotides, the CDR3 is TGTGCCAGCAGGGGACATTATGAGCAGTTCTTC. The V and J genes are TRBV27 and TRBJ2-1, with a possible D match to TRBD1 (6 bases). The CDR3 covers 11 residues. V dropped 6 bases and J dropped 8 bases, with 8 bases sitting between them. Looked up from germline, CDR1 is MNHEY and CDR2 is SMNVEV (reference sequence).

The gene calls are TRBV7-2 and TRBJ2-7, with 7 bases matching TRBD1. The CDR3 contains 13 residues. Germline-derived CDR1 and CDR2 are SGHTA and FQGNSA. The CDR3 region has the DNA TGTGCCGGCAGCCCCCGGACAGGCTACGAGCAGTACGTC. Translated: CAGSPRTGYEQYV.

The V gene is TRBV7-6, the J gene TRBJ2-2; 7 nucleotides match TRBD1. Germline trimming cut 5 bases from V and 1 base from J; bases unmatched to any gene: 4. Germline values: CDR1 SGHVS, CDR2 FNYEAQ. The CDR3 extends over 15 amino acids. Written as DNA, the CDR3 is TGTGCCAGCAGCCTGGACAGGTTGAACACCGGGGAGCTGTTTTTT. Protein product: CASSLDRLNTGELFF.

V is TRBV14 and J is TRBJ1-1, with D perhaps matching TRBD1 (5 bases). The ends were cut back, 6 bases at V and 0 bases at J, with 8 bases in the middle. The CDR3 is 13 amino acids. Looked up from germline, CDR1 is SGHDN and CDR2 is FVKESK. The CDR3 DNA reads TGTGCCAGCAGTTGGGGGATGAACACTGAAGCTTTCTTT. It specifies CASSWGMNTEAFF.

This clonotype was detected a few times. This chain links TRBV7-3 with TRBJ1-1, with D uncertain. There are 13 residues in the CDR3. The V and J ends lost 1 base and 5 bases respectively, with 8 bases between them. Germline lookup yields CDR1 SGHTA and CDR2 FQGTGA. The CDR3 nucleotides read TGTGCCAGCAGCTTAAGCAGTTATACTGAAGCTTTCTTT. Translation gives CASSLSSYTEAFF.

In this sample, this clonotype turned up many times. J is TRBJ2-3 and V is TRBV7-2, with TRBD1 matching 11 bases. CDR3 length: 15 residues. V gave up 5 bases and J gave up 4 bases; unmatched junction bases: 5. Germline V gives CDR1 SGHTA, CDR2 FQGNSA. As DNA, the CDR3 is TGTGCCAGCAGCGTTCGGACAGGGGGCGCAGATACGCAGTATTTT. Translated, it gives CASSVRTGGADTQYF. The full variable domain, rest sourced from reference TRBV7-2 and TRBJ2-3, is GAGVSQSPSNKVTEKGKDVELRCDPISGHTALYWYRQSLGQGLEFLIYFQGNSAPDKSGLPSDRFSAERTGGSVSTLTIQRTQQEDSAVYLCASSVRTGGADTQYFGPGTRLTVL.

This clonotype was seen at least ten times. J is TRBJ2-1 and V is TRBV27; 7 bases fit TRBD1. V dropped 3 bases and J dropped 5; count of bases not matched to a gene: 7. Germline values: CDR1 MNHEY, CDR2 SMNVEV (reference sequence). CDR3 size: 15 residues. The chain's CDR3 is CASSLVGGGHNEQFF. CDR3 bases: TGTGCCAGCAGTTTGGTAGGGGGCGGTCACAATGAGCAGTTCTTC.

The chain employs TRBV20-1 and TRBJ2-7, with TRBD2 matching 7 bases. Germline V gene sequence: CDR1 DFQATT, CDR2 SNEGSKA (reference sequence). V dropped 4 bases and J dropped 3; count of bases not matched to a gene: 3. This CDR3 has 12 amino acids. The CDR3 bases are TGCAGTGCTACGACGGGGGGCTACGAGCAGTACGTC. Translating it yields CSATTGGYEQYV.

This clonotype has only a few counts. The rearrangement links TRBV20-1 to TRBJ1-5; 9 nucleotides line up with TRBD1. V trimming: 0 bases; J trimming: 7 bases; junction bases outside the gene matches: 7. Per the germline V gene, CDR1 is DFQATT and CDR2 is SNEGSKA (reference sequence). The CDR3 covers 15 residues. The CDR3 DNA is TGCAGTGCTAGAGACACACAGGGGGCAAAGCAGCCCCAGCATTTT. Its protein product is CSARDTQGAKQPQHF.

The chain couples TRBV6-2 or TRBV6-3 to TRBJ2-1, with 12 positions matching TRBD2. The length of the CDR3 is 18 residues. Germline V CDR1 and CDR2: MNHEY, SVGEGT. Trimming removed 5 bases from V and 5 bases from J; junction bases left unmatched: 13. The CDR3 DNA sequence: TGTGCCAGCAGTCACCTCTTTCTAGCGGGGGGGGTCAACAATGAGCAGTTCTTC. Encoded protein: CASSHLFLAGGVNNEQFF.

This clonotype was counted once. It is likely a read error, because the conserved phenylalanine at the end of the CDR3 is missing. This chain joins TRBV7-2 and TRBJ2-5, with TRBD1 identical over 7 bases. Germline CDR1 reads SGHTA; CDR2 reads FQGNSA. CDR3 length: 15 residues. J was trimmed by 2 bases and V by 5 bases; bases with no gene match: 8. The CDR3 DNA sequence: TGTGCCAGCAGCCATGCTACGGGACAGCAAGAGACCCAGTACCTC. Translated: CASSHATGQQETQYL.

This clonotype was seen a few times. The V gene is TRBV12-3 or TRBV12-4, the J gene TRBJ2-5; D remains ambiguous. V lost 3 bases and J lost 2, with 7 bases in between. CDR3 length equals 13 residues. CDR3 sequence: CASSFREQETQYF. CDR3 nucleotide sequence: TGTGCCAGCAGTTTTAGGGAACAAGAGACCCAGTACTTC.

This clonotype was recorded once. The rearrangement joins TRBV6-6 to TRBJ2-1; D ambiguous. There are 12 residues in the CDR3. Per the germline V gene, CDR1 is MNHNY and CDR2 is SVGAGI (reference sequence). Trimming shortened V by 6 bases and J by 9 bases, and 12 bases separated the two germline ends. In nucleotides, the CDR3 is TGTGCCAGCAGGGCACATGCTCGTGAGCAGTTCTTC. Its protein product is CASRAHAREQFF.

This clonotype was seen ten or more times. The chain combines TRBV6-6 with TRBJ2-1; no clear D. The germline CDR1 and CDR2 sequences are MNHNY and SVGAGI (reference sequence). CDR3 length: 12 amino acids. Between the trimmed V and J ends, which lost 0 bases and 7 bases, there was a span of 4 bases. The CDR3 nucleotides are TGTGCCAGCAGTTACTCCCAGAATGAGCAGTTCTTC. It specifies CASSYSQNEQFF.

This clonotype has ten or more counts. This chain joins TRBV6-2 or TRBV6-3 and TRBJ2-2; the D is unclear. Per the germline V gene, CDR1 is MNHEY and CDR2 is SVGEGT. The CDR3 runs 15 residues. With 2 bases removed from V and 2 bases from J, the gap between germline ends came to 9 bases. The CDR3 nucleotides are TGTGCCAGCAGTTACGGCACCACAAACACCGGGGAGCTGTTTTTT. This translates into CASSYGTTNTGELFF.

This clonotype was seen more than once but under ten times. This may be a read error, as it is one base from a much larger clone. The rearrangement joins TRBV6-2 or TRBV6-3 to TRBJ2-3; D might be TRBD2 (5 bases). CDR1 MNHEY and CDR2 SVGEGT come from the germline V gene. Trimming removed 7 bases at V and 0 bases at J, with 8 bases between. The CDR3 is 13 amino acids. The CDR3 is CASNPGSTDTQYF. CDR3 in DNA: TGTGCCAGCAACCCGGGGAGCACAGATACGCAGTATTTT.

This clonotype came up many times. This chain connects TRBV6-1 to TRBJ1-4, with 7 bases that match TRBD1. Germline V gives CDR1 MNHNS, CDR2 SASEGT. V lost 6 bases to trimming and J lost 3 bases; unmatched junction nucleotides: 7. The CDR3 runs to 15 residues. In DNA, the CDR3 is TGTGCCAGCAGGGGACAGCGGCGGGCTAATGAAAAACTGTTTTTT. As protein: CASRGQRRANEKLFF.

The sample holds many counts of this clonotype. The chain links TRBV28 to TRBJ1-5, with D uncertain. Per the germline V gene, CDR1 is MDHEN and CDR2 is SYDVKM. The CDR3 is made up of 13 amino acids. Trimming took off 5 bases at V and 6 bases at J, with 11 bases between the two ends. In DNA, the CDR3 is TGTGCCAGCAGTGGACGGTATCTTCAGCCCCAGCATTTT. This translates into CASSGRYLQPQHF.

The chain links TRBV15 to TRBJ2-7; D assignment may be TRBD1 or TRBD2 (6 bases each). Germline V gives CDR1 LNHNV, CDR2 YYDKDF (reference sequence). With 3 bases removed from V and 2 bases from J, the gap between germline ends came to 14 bases. The CDR3 contains 15 residues. The CDR3 reads CATSREGGAAYEQYV. CDR3 nucleotide sequence: TGTGCCACCAGCAGGGAGGGGGGCGCAGCCTACGAGCAGTACGTC.